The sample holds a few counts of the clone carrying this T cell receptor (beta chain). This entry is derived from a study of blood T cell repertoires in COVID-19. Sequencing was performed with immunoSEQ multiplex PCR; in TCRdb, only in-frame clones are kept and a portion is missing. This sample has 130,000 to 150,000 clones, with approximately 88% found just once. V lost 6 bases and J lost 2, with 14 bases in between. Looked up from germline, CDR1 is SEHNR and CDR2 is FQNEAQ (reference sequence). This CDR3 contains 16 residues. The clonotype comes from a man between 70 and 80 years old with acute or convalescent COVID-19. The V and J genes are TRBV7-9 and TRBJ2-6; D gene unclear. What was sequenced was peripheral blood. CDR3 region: CASSSAGTAGANVLTF. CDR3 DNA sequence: TGTGCCAGCAGTTCCGCAGGTACGGCTGGGGCCAACGTCCTGACTTTC.